The 22 T cell receptor beta chains presented below share a single source sample, sequenced in a study of PD-L1 blockade in urothelial cancer. The time point denotes: peripheral blood 6 weeks after treatment start. Assay used: immunoSEQ multiplex PCR; TCRdb lists only in-frame clones, some missing. The repertoire includes around 19,000 clones, about four fifths of them detected once, and around 1.6% sits in the top ten. The specimen was PBMCs, collected around atezolizumab (anti-PD-L1) treatment. These receptors were obtained from a man aged 50-60 years with urothelial cancer.

The rearrangement uses TRBV2 and TRBJ2-7; possibly TRBD1 for D (8 bases). CDR3 length equals 14 residues. Trimming took off 5 bases at V and 5 bases at J, with 16 bases between the two ends. Germline lookup yields CDR1 SNHLY and CDR2 FYNNEI. The CDR3 DNA reads as TGTGCCAGCAGTCGACAGGGGAGGGCGAACGAGCAGTACTTC. Amino acids: CASSRQGRANEQYF.

The chain carries TRBV19 and TRBJ1-3; D is uncertain. The germline gives CDR1 LNHDA, CDR2 SQIVND (reference sequence). This CDR3 has 14 residues. Trimming removed 4 bases at V and 0 bases at J, with 7 bases between. The chain's CDR3 is CASSRAGSGNTIYF. The CDR3, as DNA: TGTGCCAGTAGTAGGGCAGGCTCTGGAAACACCATATATTTT.

CDR3 region: CASSLSRTGGYTF. As DNA, the CDR3 is TGTGCCAGCAGTTTATCGCGGACAGGGGGCTACACCTTC. The J gene is TRBJ1-2, the V gene TRBV27; TRBD1 matches at 8 bases. The CDR3 is 13 amino acids. Germline CDR1 reads MNHEY; CDR2 reads SMNVEV (reference sequence). The V gene end was trimmed by 0 bases and the J gene end by 8 bases; junction bases not matched to a gene: 2.

V and J are TRBV11-2 and TRBJ1-1; TRBD1 is a possible D gene (5 bases). Trimming removed 5 bases at V and 4 bases at J, with 14 bases between. The CDR3 runs 14 residues. CDR1 is SGHAT, CDR2 FQNNGV, per germline. The CDR3 loop is CASSPRGGSTEAFF. The CDR3 DNA reads as TGTGCCAGCAGCCCCCGGGGGGGGAGCACTGAAGCTTTCTTT.

The chain carries TRBV19 and TRBJ1-1; 8 positions agree with TRBD1. There are 11 residues in the CDR3. CDR1 is LNHDA, CDR2 SQIVND, per germline (reference sequence). V lost 7 bases to trimming and J lost 9 bases; unmatched junction nucleotides: 4. CDR3 sequence: CASKDREKAFF. Written as DNA, the CDR3 is TGTGCCAGTAAGGACAGGGAGAAAGCTTTCTTT.

This clone appeared a few times. V gene TRBV4-2 combines with J gene TRBJ2-7; 11 nucleotides align to TRBD2. The CDR3 is made up of 15 amino acids. Germline V gives CDR1 LGHNA, CDR2 YNFKEQ. Germline trimming cut 2 bases from V and 3 bases from J; bases unmatched to any gene: 3. CDR3 DNA sequence: TGTGCCAGCAGCCAAACTAGCGGGAGCTTCTACGAGCAGTACTTC. Protein sequence: CASSQTSGSFYEQYF.

This chain joins TRBV7-9 and TRBJ2-1; TRBD2 matches 10 bases. The CDR3 consists of 16 residues. CDR1 and CDR2 from the germline V gene are SEHNR and FQNEAQ (reference sequence). Trimming cost V 5 bases and J 2 bases; bases outside gene matches: 6. CDR3 amino acids: CASSRSLAGAYNEQFF. CDR3 bases: TGTGCCAGCAGCCGATCCCTAGCGGGAGCCTACAATGAGCAGTTCTTC.

This chain links TRBV7-9 with TRBJ1-2; TRBD1 is a possible D gene (5 bases). Germline V lookup: CDR1 SEHNR, CDR2 FQNEAQ (reference sequence). V shed 7 bases and J shed 4 bases, with 13 bases lying between them. The CDR3 has 13 residues. CDR3 residues: CASTITGVYGYTF. CDR3 nucleotides: TGTGCCAGCACCATAACAGGAGTCTATGGCTACACCTTC.

The J gene is TRBJ2-1, the V gene TRBV10-3; tentatively, D is TRBD2 (6 bases). Trimming left V 2 bases short and J 4 bases short, with 9 bases between. This CDR3 comprises 14 residues. Germline V gene data show CDR1 as ENHRY and CDR2 as SYGVKD. The CDR3 coding sequence is TGTGCCATCAGTGAGACGGCGGGGTACAATGAGCAGTTCTTC. Amino acids: CAISETAGYNEQFF.

In this sample, this clone turned up a few times. The chain links TRBV28 to TRBJ1-4, with 8 positions matching TRBD1. Germline V gene lookup returns CDR1 MDHEN and CDR2 SYDVKM. The CDR3 is 14 residues long. V lost 5 bases to trimming and J lost 5 bases; unmatched junction nucleotides: 4. The CDR3 loop reads CASSPGGANEKLFF. The CDR3 DNA follows: TGTGCCAGCAGTCCAGGGGGCGCGAATGAAAAACTGTTTTTT.

The gene calls are TRBV6-5 and TRBJ2-7; weak D call: TRBD2 (5 bases). Germline V lookup: CDR1 MNHEY, CDR2 SVGAGI. The V end was cut by 1 base, the J end by 3 bases, with 13 bases between. This CDR3 is 15 amino acids long. The CDR3, as DNA: TGTGCCAGCAGTTACTTAGCGAGAGGAGGCTACGAGCAGTACTTC. Amino acids: CASSYLARGGYEQYF.

By share, this clone ranks as medium-sized (0.01 to 0.1%). The chain carries TRBV27 and TRBJ1-5; tentatively, D is TRBD1 (6 bases). Per germline, CDR1 MNHEY and CDR2 SMNVEV (reference sequence). CDR3 length: 16 amino acids. The V end was cut by 6 bases, the J end by 6 bases, with 21 bases between. CDR3 loop: CASSFNRGGMIQPQHF. CDR3 in DNA: TGTGCCAGCAGCTTCAATAGGGGGGGCATGATTCAGCCCCAGCATTTT.

The chain is built from TRBV4-1 and TRBJ2-3; D perhaps matches TRBD2 (7 bases). V lost 1 base and J 0 bases, leaving 11 bases between the germline ends. Germline-derived CDR1 and CDR2 are MGHRA and YSYEKL. This CDR3 has 16 residues. In DNA, the CDR3 is TGCGCCAGCAGCCAAGGCGGGGGCTTTAGCACAGATACGCAGTATTTT. This translates into CASSQGGGFSTDTQYF.

V usage is TRBV5-6 and J usage is TRBJ1-4; a weak D match, TRBD1 (6 bases). Looked up from germline, CDR1 is SGHDT and CDR2 is YYEEEE. V was trimmed by 0 bases and J by 8 bases, leaving 14 bases between them. The length of the CDR3 is 15 residues. CDR3: CASSLARGFAEKLFF. The CDR3 coding sequence is TGTGCCAGCAGCTTGGCCAGGGGTTTCGCGGAAAAACTGTTTTTT.

The chain has TRBV6-6 and TRBJ2-7, with a weak D call TRBD2 (5 bases). Germline loops: CDR1 MNHNY, CDR2 SVGAGI (reference sequence). The CDR3 runs to 14 residues. The V and J ends lost 6 bases and 4 bases respectively, with 16 bases between them. Written as DNA, the CDR3 is TGTGCCAGCAGGAACCGGGCCTCGGGATACGAGCAGTACTTC. This codes for CASRNRASGYEQYF.

The chain carries TRBV7-8 and TRBJ1-2; tentative D call: TRBD1 (5 bases). V was clipped by 1 base and J by 7 bases, with 16 bases between them. The germline V gene encodes CDR1 SGHVS and CDR2 FQNEAQ. The CDR3 covers 15 residues. CDR3 DNA: TGTGCCAGCAGCTTAGATTGGGGGGGTAGGGTTGGCTACACCTTC. This codes for CASSLDWGGRVGYTF.

J is TRBJ2-3 and V is TRBV9; the match to TRBD2 covers 9 bases. The length of the CDR3 is 16 residues. The germline gives CDR1 SGDLS, CDR2 YYNGEE. The V gene end was trimmed by 0 bases and the J gene end by 2 bases; junction bases not matched to a gene: 4. This CDR3 is CASSVEAGGPTDTQYF. The CDR3 DNA sequence: TGTGCCAGCAGCGTAGAGGCGGGAGGGCCCACAGATACGCAGTATTTT.

The chain carries TRBV2 and TRBJ1-2, with 8 bases that match TRBD1. Per germline, CDR1 SNHLY and CDR2 FYNNEI. The ends lost 0 bases at V and 9 bases at J; junction bases unmatched: 9. The CDR3 runs 15 residues. The CDR3, as DNA: TGTGCCAGCAGTGAAGCGCTTCGTGACAGGGGACGCTACACCTTC. Translated: CASSEALRDRGRYTF.

This clone was counted a few times. The chain links TRBV18 to TRBJ1-1; perhaps TRBD1 as D (6 bases). Trimming left V 6 bases short and J 2 bases short, with 13 bases between. This CDR3 comprises 14 residues. Germline values: CDR1 KGHSH, CDR2 LQKENI. The chain's CDR3 is CASSSLGGNTEAFF. CDR3 nucleotides: TGTGCCAGCTCTTCGTTAGGGGGAAACACTGAAGCTTTCTTT.

The chain uses TRBV5-1 and TRBJ1-1; perhaps TRBD1 as D (6 bases). The CDR3 totals 15 residues. Deletions cut 0 bases from V and 6 bases from J, with 15 bases between. Germline V lookup: CDR1 SGHRS, CDR2 YFSETQ. The CDR3 nucleotides read TGCGCCAGCAGCTTGGAAGCAGGGACATTGGCTGAAGCTTTCTTT. It codes for CASSLEAGTLAEAFF.

The chain's CDR3 is CASSPPRGPGPNQPQHF. The DNA of the CDR3 is TGTGCCAGCTCACCACCGCGGGGACCCGGGCCCAATCAGCCCCAGCATTTT. This rearrangement joins TRBV18 to TRBJ1-5; possibly TRBD1 for D (5 bases). Per germline, CDR1 KGHSH and CDR2 LQKENI. This CDR3 has 17 residues. Trimming pared 0 bases from V and 3 bases from J, leaving 15 bases between.

V usage is TRBV7-8 and J usage is TRBJ1-2; TRBD1 aligns across 7 bases. With V trimmed by 4 bases and J by 0 bases, 20 bases remained unmatched. The V gene's germline CDR1 is SGHVS and CDR2 FQNEAQ. The CDR3 consists of 20 residues. CDR3 coding DNA: TGTGCCAGCAGCTCCCTCGGGGGATTAGGACAGGCGGGTCCTAACTATGGCTACACCTTC. Translating gives CASSSLGGLGQAGPNYGYTF.